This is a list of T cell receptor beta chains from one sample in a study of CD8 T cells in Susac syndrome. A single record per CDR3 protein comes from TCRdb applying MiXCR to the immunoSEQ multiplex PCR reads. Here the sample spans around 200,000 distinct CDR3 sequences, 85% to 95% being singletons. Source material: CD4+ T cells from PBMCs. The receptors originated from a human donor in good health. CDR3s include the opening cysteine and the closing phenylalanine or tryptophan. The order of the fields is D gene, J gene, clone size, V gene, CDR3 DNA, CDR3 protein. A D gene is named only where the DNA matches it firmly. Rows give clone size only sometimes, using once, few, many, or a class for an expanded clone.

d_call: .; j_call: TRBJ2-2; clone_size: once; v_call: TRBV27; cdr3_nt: TGTGCCAGCAAGAGGGGACTCAGGACCGGGGAGCTGTTTTTT; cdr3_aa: CASKRGLRTGELFF
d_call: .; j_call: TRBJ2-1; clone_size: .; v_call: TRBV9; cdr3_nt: TGTGCCAGCAGCGTAGCGGATGAGCAGTTCTTC; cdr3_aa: CASSVADEQFF
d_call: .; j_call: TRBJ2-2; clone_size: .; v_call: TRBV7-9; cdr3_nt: TGTGCCAGCAGCCGACGGACCACTAACACCGGGGAGCTGTTTTTT; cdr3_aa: CASSRRTTNTGELFF
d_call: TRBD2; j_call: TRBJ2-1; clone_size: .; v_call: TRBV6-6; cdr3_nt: TGTGCCAGCAGTTATCCTGGACTAGGAGTCGATGAGCAGTTCTTC; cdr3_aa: CASSYPGLGVDEQFF
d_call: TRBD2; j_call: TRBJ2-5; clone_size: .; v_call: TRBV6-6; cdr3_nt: TGTGCCAGCAGTTTTGCGGGGGGTGAGACCCAGTACTTC; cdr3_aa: CASSFAGGETQYF
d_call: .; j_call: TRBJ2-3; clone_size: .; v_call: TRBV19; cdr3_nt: TGTGCCAGTAGTATAGGGTACGGTTCGGTGGATACGCAGTATTTT; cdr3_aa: CASSIGYGSVDTQYF
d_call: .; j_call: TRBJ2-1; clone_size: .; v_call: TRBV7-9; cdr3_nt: TGTGCCAGCAGCTCATCCCTGGGGGTCAATGAGCAGTTCTTC; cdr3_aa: CASSSSLGVNEQFF
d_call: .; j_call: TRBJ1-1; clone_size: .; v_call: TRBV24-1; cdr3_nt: TGTGCCACCAGTGACGGCAGGCTTGGGTTTATGAACACTGAAGCTTTCTTT; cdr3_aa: CATSDGRLGFMNTEAFF
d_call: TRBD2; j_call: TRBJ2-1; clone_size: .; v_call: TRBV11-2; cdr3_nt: TGTGCCAGCAGCTTAGAAGGACTAGCGTACAATGAGCAGTTCTTC; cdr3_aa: CASSLEGLAYNEQFF
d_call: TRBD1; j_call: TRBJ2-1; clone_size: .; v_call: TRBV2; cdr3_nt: TGTGCCAGTACACGGGACAGGGGAACTGAGCAGTTCTTC; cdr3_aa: CASTRDRGTEQFF
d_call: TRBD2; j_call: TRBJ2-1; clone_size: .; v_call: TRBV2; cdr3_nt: TGTGCCAGCAGAGACCCCGCACTAGCGGGAGGCAATGAGCAGTTCTTC; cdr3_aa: CASRDPALAGGNEQFF
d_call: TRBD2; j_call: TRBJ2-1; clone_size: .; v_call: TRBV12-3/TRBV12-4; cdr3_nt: TGTGCCAGCAGTCCCCTAGCGGGGGACTACAATGAGCAGTTCTTC; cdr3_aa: CASSPLAGDYNEQFF
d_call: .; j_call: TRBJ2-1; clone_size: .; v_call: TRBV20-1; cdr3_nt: TGCAGTGCTCCGAAGGGGGCTAGCGGGTGGGTCGAGCAGTTCTTC; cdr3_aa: CSAPKGASGWVEQFF
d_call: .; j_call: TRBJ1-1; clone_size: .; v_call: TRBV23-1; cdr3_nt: TGCGCCAGCAGTCCCCCCGGACAGTTGACTGTGTGGGACACTGAAGCTTTCTTT; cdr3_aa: CASSPPGQLTVWDTEAFF
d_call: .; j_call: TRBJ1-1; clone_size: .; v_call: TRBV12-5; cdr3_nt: TGTGCTAGTGGACTGGGACAAAGGGACACTGAAGCTTTCTTT; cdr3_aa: CASGLGQRDTEAFF
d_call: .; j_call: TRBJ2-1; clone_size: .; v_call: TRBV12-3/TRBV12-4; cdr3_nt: TGTGCCAGCAGTTTAGGGCAGGGGTCGCTCAATGAGCAGTTCTTC; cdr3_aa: CASSLGQGSLNEQFF
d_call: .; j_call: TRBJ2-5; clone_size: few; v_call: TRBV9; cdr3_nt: TGTGCCAGCAGCGCCTCCGGCCAAGAGACCCAGTACTTC; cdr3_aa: CASSASGQETQYF
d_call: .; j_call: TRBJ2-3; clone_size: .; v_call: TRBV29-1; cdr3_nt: TGCAGCGTTTTTGGTGCCGATACGCAGTATTTT; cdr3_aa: CSVFGADTQYF
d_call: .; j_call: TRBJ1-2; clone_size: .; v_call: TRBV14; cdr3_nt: TGTGCCAGCAGCCCGAGCGTTTATGGCTACACCTTC; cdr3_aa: CASSPSVYGYTF
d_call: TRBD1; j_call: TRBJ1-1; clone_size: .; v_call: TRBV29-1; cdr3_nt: TGCAGCTCCCAAGGACAGGGCAACACTGAAGCTTTCTTT; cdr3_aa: CSSQGQGNTEAFF
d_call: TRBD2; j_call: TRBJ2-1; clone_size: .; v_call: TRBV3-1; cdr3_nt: TGTGCCAGCAATGGGGGGGTCAATGAGCAGTTCTTC; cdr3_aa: CASNGGVNEQFF
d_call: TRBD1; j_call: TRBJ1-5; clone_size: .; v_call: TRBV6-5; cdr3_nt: TGTGCCAGCAGTTACGCGGGACCGGGACAGTCCAGTTATAGCAATCAGCCCCAGCATTTT; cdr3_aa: CASSYAGPGQSSYSNQPQHF
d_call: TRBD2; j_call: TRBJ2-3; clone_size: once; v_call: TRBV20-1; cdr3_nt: TGCAGTGCGCAGAGTCTAGCGGGAGCAGATACGCAGTATTTT; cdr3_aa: CSAQSLAGADTQYF
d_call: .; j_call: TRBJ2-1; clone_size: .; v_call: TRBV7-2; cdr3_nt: TGTGCCAGCTCACCAGGGACGGCTTACAATGAGCAGTTCTTC; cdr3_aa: CASSPGTAYNEQFF
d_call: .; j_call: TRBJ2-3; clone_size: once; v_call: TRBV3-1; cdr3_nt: TGTGCCAGCAGCTCTCCAACAGGGAGGGGGCTGAGAGATACGCAGTATTTT; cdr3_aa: CASSSPTGRGLRDTQYF
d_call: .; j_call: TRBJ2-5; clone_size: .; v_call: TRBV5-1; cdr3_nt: TGCGCCAGCAGCCAGGACTCGTTCCGAGAGACCCAGTACTTC; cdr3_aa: CASSQDSFRETQYF
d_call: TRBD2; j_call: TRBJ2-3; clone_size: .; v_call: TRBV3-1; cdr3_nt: TGTGCCAGCAGCCAAGATGCCCTAGCGGGAAGCACAGATACGCAGTATTTT; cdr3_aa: CASSQDALAGSTDTQYF
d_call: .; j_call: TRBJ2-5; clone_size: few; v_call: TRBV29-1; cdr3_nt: TGCAGCGCGGGGAGGACCCAAGAGACCCAGTACTTC; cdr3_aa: CSAGRTQETQYF
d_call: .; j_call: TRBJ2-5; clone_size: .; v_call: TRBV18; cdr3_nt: TGTGCCAGCTCACGAGTCAGCCAAGAGACCCAGTACTTC; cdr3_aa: CASSRVSQETQYF
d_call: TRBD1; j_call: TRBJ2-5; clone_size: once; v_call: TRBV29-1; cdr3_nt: TGCAGCATAGACAGGGGGCAGGAGACCCAGTACTTC; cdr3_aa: CSIDRGQETQYF
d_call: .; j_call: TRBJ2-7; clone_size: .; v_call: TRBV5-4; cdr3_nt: TGTGCCAGCAGCTTAAGGGGGGGCCACTACGAGCAGTACTTC; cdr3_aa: CASSLRGGHYEQYF